This TCR beta chain was identified during a study of blood T cell repertoires in COVID-19. This table comes from immunoSEQ multiplex PCR, and its TCRdb copy is limited to in-frame clones, with some not included. Of 150,000 to 200,000 clones in the sample, about 88% were seen once. This CDR3 spans 14 amino acids. With 0 bases removed from V and 1 base from J, the gap between germline ends came to 8 bases. Germline CDR1 is SGHRS and CDR2 is YFSETQ. The chain has TRBV5-1 and TRBJ2-7; tentative D call: TRBD2 (5 bases). Sequencing used peripheral blood. The origin of this receptor is a man aged 55 to 70 with acute or convalescent COVID-19. The CDR3 coding sequence is TGCGCCAGCAGCTTGGAGACGGGGTCCTACGAGCAGTACTTC. Residues: CASSLETGSYEQYF.